The TCR beta chain described here comes from a study of T cells in Graves' hyperthyroidism and ophthalmopathy. About the study: Staff took peripheral blood when the initial diagnosis was made, before any treatment began. Study results and caveats: A 13 V-J signature model discriminated ophthalmopathy versus stable hyperthyroidism.

Worth noting for this clonotype: Its specificity is unknown.

Patients aged 18 to 65 had newly diagnosed hyperthyroidism of under 2 months' duration. The study based diagnoses on clinical symptoms, serum thyroxine and TRAb, thyroid ultrasound and orbital computed tomography. The germline V gene encodes CDR1 MNHNS and CDR2 SASEGT. This CDR3 region has 16 residues. Trimming took off 2 bases at V and 4 bases at J, with 16 bases between the two ends. Researchers took RNA transcripts and amplified the TCR beta CDR3 regions from them. First-round RT-PCR of the TCR CDR3 relied on the HTBI primer set. TCRdb processed the multiplex PCR reads anew with MiXCR; each CDR3 protein has one entry. The data hold about 360,000 distinct CDR3 sequences, with approximately 15% observed a single time.

The rearrangement links TRBV6-1 to TRBJ2-3; D perhaps matches TRBD1 (7 bases). Sequenced sample: blood. The source of this sequence is a woman between 18 and 30 years old with Graves' hyperthyroidism that later progressed to Graves' ophthalmopathy. CDR3 DNA: TGTGCCAGCAGTGAACTACAGCGGAGGGGGCCAGATACGCAGTATTTT. Its protein is CASSELQRRGPDTQYF.